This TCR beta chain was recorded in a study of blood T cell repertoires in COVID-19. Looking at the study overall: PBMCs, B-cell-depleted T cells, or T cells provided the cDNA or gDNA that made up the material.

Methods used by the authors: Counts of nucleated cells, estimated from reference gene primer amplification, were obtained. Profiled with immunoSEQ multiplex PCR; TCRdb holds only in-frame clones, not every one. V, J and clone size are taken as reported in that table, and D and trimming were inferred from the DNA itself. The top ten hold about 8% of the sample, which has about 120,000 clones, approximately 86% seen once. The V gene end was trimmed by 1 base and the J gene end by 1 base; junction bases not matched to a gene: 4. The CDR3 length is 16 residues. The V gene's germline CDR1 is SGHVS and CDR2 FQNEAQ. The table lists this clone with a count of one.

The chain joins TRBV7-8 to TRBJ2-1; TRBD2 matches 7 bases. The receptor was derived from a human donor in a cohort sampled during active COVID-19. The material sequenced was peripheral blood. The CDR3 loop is CASSLGRAGSYNEQFF. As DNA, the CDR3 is TGTGCCAGCAGCTTAGGGAGAGCGGGATCCTACAATGAGCAGTTCTTC. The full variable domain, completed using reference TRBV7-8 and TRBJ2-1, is GAGVSQSPRYKVAKRGQDVALRCDPISGHVSLFWYQQALGQGPEFLTYFQNEAQLDKSGLPSDRFFAERPEGSVSTLKIQRTQQEDSAVYLCASSLGRAGSYNEQFFGPGTRLTVL.